This entry is about one T cell receptor beta chain. It lacks a known antigen. Base qualities were left out, and no much larger clone turns up one base away. The CDR3 regions of human TCRbeta chains were analyzed by immunosequencing. Processing in the source paper ran as follows. Repertoire TCRs were matched against a reference library of SARS-CoV-2-specific TCRs generated with the MIRA antigen-specificity platform. Breadth meant the fraction of unique TCRs that were SARS-CoV-2-associated, whereas depth meant the fraction of total T cells that were SARS-CoV-2-associated. Each spike-specific TCR was assigned to its reactive spike region and to a CD4 or CD8 class using the MIRA data. Log10-transformed breadth and depth values were compared by one-way ANOVA with Sidak's multiple comparisons tests. TCRdb obtained this table from immuneACCESS and retained in-frame rearrangements with V and J assigned. These tables miss some clones; where compared with another copy, unresolved V genes account for less than half of the shortfall, and the remainder is unexplained. Clone size and V and J calls were adopted from that table, with D and trimming inferred from the DNA. The sample table shows roughly 96,000 clones, and around 89% are seen once. About 1.5% of the sample is held by the ten biggest clonotypes.

CDR1 and CDR2 were assigned from the germline V gene as SGHTA and FQGNSA. Trimming removed 4 bases from V and 3 bases from J, leaving 9 bases between the germline ends. The CDR3 goes from the cysteine to the phenylalanine over 13 residues. Only the CDR3 DNA stays, 39 bases, in frame from base 1. These data are taken from a study of T cell responses to AZD1222 COVID-19 vaccine (dated by TCRdb to the early 2020s). With regard to the full study: AZD1222 recipients whose second dose came at about 4 weeks and those whose second dose came at about 12 weeks were combined into one group, since spike-specific TCR depth and breadth did not differ between the two schedules. TCR sequencing was performed for roughly 250 trial participants, of whom around 210 were given two doses of AZD1222 and around 25 were given two doses of MenACWY control vaccine. Enrollment into the trials was organized by age into subgroups of 18-55, 56-69 and 70-plus years, and those subgroups contained roughly 140, 27 and 60 TCR-sequenced participants, respectively.

Paper-wide results and their limitations: Nearly half of unique spike-specific TCRs reportedly recognized epitopes outside regions mutated in the B.1.351 and B.1.1.7 variants. The 56-69-year group was small, and its depth increase did not reach significance, likely because of low power. Participants were mostly white British and included more females than males, and it was suggested by the authors that clonal diversity may have been underestimated. Because no samples from the day 14 peak response were available, repertoires could be characterized only after the peak T cell response. CD4 TCRs associated with the vaccine covered the entire spike protein, and the dominant responses were in regions 160-218 and 743-854. Only five to seven AZD1222 recipients were SARS-CoV-2 seropositive at baseline, limiting conclusions about previously exposed vaccinees. A significant rise in spike-specific TCR breadth and depth was observed after two AZD1222 doses relative to day 0 and relative to MenACWY recipients.

Read against the paper, the sample's time point label means: baseline before first vaccination. The vaccinee samples were drawn from two UK trials, COV001 and COV002, one of which was a single-blind randomized controlled phase 2/3 trial testing AZD1222 (ChAdOx1 nCoV-19) in healthy adults. For TCRbeta chain sequencing, PBMC samples from trial participants were taken at day 0 and at day 28 after the second dose. The chain was built from TRBV7-2 and TRBJ1-1; the D gene identity is not certain. The source was peripheral blood, collected on day 0 of AZD1222 vaccination. The receptor's source is an adult in good health. The CDR3: CASSSQVDTEAFF. The sequenced DNA is TGTGCCAGCAGCTCGCAAGTGGACACTGAAGCTTTCTTT.